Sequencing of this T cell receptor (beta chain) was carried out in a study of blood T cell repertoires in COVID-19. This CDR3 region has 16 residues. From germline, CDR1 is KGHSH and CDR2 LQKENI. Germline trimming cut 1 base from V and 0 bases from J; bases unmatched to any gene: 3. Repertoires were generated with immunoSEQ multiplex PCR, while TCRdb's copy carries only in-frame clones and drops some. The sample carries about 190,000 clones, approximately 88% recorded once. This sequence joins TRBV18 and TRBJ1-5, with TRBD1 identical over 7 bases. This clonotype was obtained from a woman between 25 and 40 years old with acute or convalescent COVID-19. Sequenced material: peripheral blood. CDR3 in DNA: TGTGCCAGCTCACCACAGGGGGCTGGTAGCAATCAGCCCCAGCATTTT. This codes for CASSPQGAGSNQPQHF. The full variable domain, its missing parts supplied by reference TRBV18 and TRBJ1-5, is NAGVMQNPRHLVRRRGQEARLRCSPMKGHSHVYWYRQLPEEGLKFMVYLQKENIIDESGMPKERFSAEFPKEGPSILRIQQVVRGDSAAYFCASSPQGAGSNQPQHFGDGTRLSIL.